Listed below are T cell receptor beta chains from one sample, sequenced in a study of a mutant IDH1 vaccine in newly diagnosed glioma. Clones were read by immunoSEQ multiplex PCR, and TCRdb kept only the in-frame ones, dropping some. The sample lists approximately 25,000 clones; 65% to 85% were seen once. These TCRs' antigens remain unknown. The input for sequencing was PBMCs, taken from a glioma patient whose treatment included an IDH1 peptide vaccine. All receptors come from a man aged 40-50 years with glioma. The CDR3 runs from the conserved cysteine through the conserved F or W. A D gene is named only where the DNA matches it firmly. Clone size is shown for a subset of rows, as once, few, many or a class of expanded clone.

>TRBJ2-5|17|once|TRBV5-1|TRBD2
CASSFNSASSGGETQYF
TGCGCCAGCAGCTTTAATAGCGCCTCCTCCGGGGGGGAGACCCAGTACTTC
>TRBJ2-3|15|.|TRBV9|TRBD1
CASSTGQGATDTQYF
TGTGCCAGCAGCACGGGACAGGGGGCTACAGATACGCAGTATTTT
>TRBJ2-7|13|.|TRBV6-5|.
CASSYGIYYEQYF
TGTGCCAGCAGTTACGGCATCTACTACGAGCAGTACTTC
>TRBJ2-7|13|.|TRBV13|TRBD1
CASRAGGSYEQYF
TGTGCCAGCAGGGCAGGGGGCTCCTACGAGCAGTACTTC
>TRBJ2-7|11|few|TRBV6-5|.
CASTNSYEQYF
TGTGCCAGCACCAACTCCTACGAGCAGTACTTC
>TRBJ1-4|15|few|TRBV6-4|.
CASSPTGQGREKLFF
TGTGCCAGCAGTCCAACCGGCCAAGGTCGGGAAAAACTGTTTTTT
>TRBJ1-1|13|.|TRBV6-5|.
CASSYFSGTEAFF
TGTGCCAGCAGTTACTTTTCTGGCACTGAAGCTTTCTTT
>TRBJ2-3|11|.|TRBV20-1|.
CSANLGTPQYF
TGCAGTGCTAATCTCGGGACCCCGCAGTATTTT
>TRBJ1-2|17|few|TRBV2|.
CASSVGRGGYSNYGYTF
TGTGCCAGCAGTGTGGGCAGGGGAGGTTATTCGAACTATGGCTACACCTTC
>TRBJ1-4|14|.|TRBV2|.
CASLRGQANEKLFF
TGTGCCAGCTTACGGGGACAAGCTAATGAAAAACTGTTTTTT
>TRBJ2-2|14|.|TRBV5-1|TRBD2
CASRGGRNTGELFF
TGCGCCAGCAGAGGCGGGAGAAATACCGGGGAGCTGTTTTTT
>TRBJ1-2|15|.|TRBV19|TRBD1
CASTGTGGANYGYTF
TGTGCCAGTACCGGGACAGGTGGGGCGAACTATGGCTACACCTTC
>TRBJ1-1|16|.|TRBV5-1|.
CASSLGGASMNTEAFF
TGCGCCAGCAGCTTGGGTGGGGCGTCGATGAACACTGAAGCTTTCTTT
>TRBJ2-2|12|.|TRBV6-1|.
CASNNPTGELFF
TGTGCCAGCAACAACCCGACCGGGGAGCTGTTTTTT